The 5 T cell receptor beta chains listed next were all sequenced from one sample in a study of human T cells and chemical hapten exposure. Time point meaning: healthy volunteer bleed at 2 weeks. From whole blood left unfractionated, total RNA was extracted. TCRdb ran MiXCR on the RACE reads and lists one entry per CDR3 protein. The table shows some 46,000 distinct CDR3 sequences, with around 4% occurring only once. The sequenced material came from whole blood. These receptors were taken from a female donor in good health. Some clones in this sample may be carry-over from other donors' samples.

This clonotype has ten or more counts. The rearrangement joins TRBV7-2 to TRBJ1-4; D unresolved. Germline CDR1 and CDR2: SGHTA and FQGNSA. This CDR3 is built from 17 residues. V lost 1 base and J 8 bases, leaving 20 bases between the germline ends. CDR3: CASSLGPRGHRREKLFF. Written as DNA, the CDR3 is TGTGCCAGCAGCTTAGGCCCCAGAGGGCACCGACGGGAAAAACTGTTTTTT.

In this sample, this clonotype turned up many times. The chain has TRBV20-1 and TRBJ1-2, with no clear D. The germline gives CDR1 DFQATT, CDR2 SNEGSKA (reference sequence). V was shortened by 5 bases and J by 7 bases, with 11 bases between the two germline ends. CDR3 length: 11 amino acids. CDR3 in amino acids: CSARNGGGYTF. In nucleotides, the CDR3 is TGCAGTGCTCGAAACGGAGGTGGCTACACCTTC.

This clonotype was detected ten times or more. CDR3 DNA: TGTGCCAGCAGCTATAGACTCGGCTTCAACGGTGAGCAGTTCTTC. Protein: CASSYRLGFNGEQFF. V and J are TRBV7-2 and TRBJ2-1; D ambiguous. The CDR3 has 15 residues. Germline V gives CDR1 SGHTA, CDR2 FQGNSA. Deletions cut 4 bases from V and 9 bases from J, with 19 bases between.

The sample holds many counts of this clonotype. This chain uses TRBV28 with TRBJ1-2; TRBD1 might be the D (6 bases). CDR1 is MDHEN and CDR2 is SYDVKM in the germline V gene. Trimming shortened V by 10 bases and J by 4 bases, and 16 bases separated the two germline ends. This CDR3 has 13 amino acids. CDR3 residues: CAISGGAPYGYTF. CDR3 DNA: TGTGCCATCTCGGGGGGGGCCCCCTATGGCTACACCTTC.

In its sample, this clonotype was seen many times. The rearrangement links TRBV7-9 to TRBJ2-5; no firm D call. In germline, CDR1 is SEHNR, CDR2 FQNEAQ (reference sequence). CDR3 length: 16 amino acids. V lost 1 base, J lost 5 bases, and 17 bases lay in between. This chain's CDR3 is CASSLVSGSAIETQYF. The CDR3 DNA reads TGTGCCAGCAGCTTAGTGTCTGGTTCGGCTATTGAGACCCAGTACTTC.